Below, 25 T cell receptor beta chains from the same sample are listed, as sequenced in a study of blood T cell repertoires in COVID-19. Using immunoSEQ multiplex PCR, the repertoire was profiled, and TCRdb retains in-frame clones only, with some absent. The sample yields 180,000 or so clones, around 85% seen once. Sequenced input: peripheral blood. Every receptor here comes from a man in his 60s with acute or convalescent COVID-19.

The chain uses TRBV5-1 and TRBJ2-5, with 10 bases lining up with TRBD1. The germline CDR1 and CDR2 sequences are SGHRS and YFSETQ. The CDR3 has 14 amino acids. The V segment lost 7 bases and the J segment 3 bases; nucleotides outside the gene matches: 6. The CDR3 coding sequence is TGCGCCAGCCGGGGACAGGGGATGGAAGAGACCCAGTACTTC. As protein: CASRGQGMEETQYF.

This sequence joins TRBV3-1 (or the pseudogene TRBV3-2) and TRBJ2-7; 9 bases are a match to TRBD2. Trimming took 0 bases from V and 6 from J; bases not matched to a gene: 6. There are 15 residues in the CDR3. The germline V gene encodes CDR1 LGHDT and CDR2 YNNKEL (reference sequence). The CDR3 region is CASSQDMGLAVEQYF. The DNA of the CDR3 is TGTGCCAGCAGCCAAGATATGGGACTAGCCGTCGAGCAGTACTTC.

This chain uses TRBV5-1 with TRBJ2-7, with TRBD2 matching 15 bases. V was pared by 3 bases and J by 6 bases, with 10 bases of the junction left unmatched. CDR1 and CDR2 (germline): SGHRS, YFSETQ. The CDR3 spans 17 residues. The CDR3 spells CASSSFPGLAGGGEQYF. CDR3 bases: TGCGCCAGCAGCTCCTTTCCGGGACTAGCGGGAGGAGGCGAGCAGTACTTC. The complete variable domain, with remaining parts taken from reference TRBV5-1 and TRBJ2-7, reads KAGVTQTPRYLIKTRGQQVTLSCSPISGHRSVSWYQQTPGQGLQFLFEYFSETQRNKGNFPGRFSGRQFSNSRSEMNVSTLELGDSALYLCASSSFPGLAGGGEQYFGPGTRLTVT.

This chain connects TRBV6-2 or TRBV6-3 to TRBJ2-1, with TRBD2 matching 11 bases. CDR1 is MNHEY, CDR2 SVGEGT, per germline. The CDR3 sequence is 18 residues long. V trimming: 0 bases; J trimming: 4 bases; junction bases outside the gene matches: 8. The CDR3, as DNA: TGTGCCAGCAGTTACTCGAGGTTGACTAGCGGGGCATACAATGAGCAGTTCTTC. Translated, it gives CASSYSRLTSGAYNEQFF.

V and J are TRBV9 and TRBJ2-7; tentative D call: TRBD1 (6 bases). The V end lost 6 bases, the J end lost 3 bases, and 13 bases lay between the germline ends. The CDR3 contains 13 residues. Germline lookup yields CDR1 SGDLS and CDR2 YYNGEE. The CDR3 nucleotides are TGTGCCAGCAACAGGGACGGGTACTACGAGCAGTACTTC. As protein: CASNRDGYYEQYF.

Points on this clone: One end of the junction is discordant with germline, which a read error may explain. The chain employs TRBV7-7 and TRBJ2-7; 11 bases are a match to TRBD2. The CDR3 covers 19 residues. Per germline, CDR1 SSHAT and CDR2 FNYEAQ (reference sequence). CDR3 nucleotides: TGTGCTAGCAGCTTATTCGGACTAGCGGGTCCTCTGAGCTCCTACGAGCAGTACTTC. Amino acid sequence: CASSLFGLAGPLSSYEQYF.

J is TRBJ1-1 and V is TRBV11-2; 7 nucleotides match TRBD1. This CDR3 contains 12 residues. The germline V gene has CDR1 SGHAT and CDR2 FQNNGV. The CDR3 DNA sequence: TGTGGAACGTCAGGGGGTAGAACTGAAGCTTTCTTT. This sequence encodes CGTSGGRTEAFF.

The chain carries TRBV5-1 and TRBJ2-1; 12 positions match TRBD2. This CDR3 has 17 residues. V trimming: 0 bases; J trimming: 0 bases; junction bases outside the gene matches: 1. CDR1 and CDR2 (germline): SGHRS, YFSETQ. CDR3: CASSLGTSGTSYNEQFF. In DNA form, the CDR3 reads TGCGCCAGCAGCTTGGGGACTAGCGGGACCTCCTACAATGAGCAGTTCTTC.

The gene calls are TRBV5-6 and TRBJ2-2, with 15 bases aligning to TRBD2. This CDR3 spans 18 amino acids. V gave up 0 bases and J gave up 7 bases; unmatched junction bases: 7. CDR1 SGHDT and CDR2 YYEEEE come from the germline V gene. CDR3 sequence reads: CASSLEGTSGRRSGELFF. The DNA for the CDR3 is TGTGCCAGCAGCTTGGAAGGGACTAGCGGGAGGAGAAGCGGGGAGCTGTTTTTT.

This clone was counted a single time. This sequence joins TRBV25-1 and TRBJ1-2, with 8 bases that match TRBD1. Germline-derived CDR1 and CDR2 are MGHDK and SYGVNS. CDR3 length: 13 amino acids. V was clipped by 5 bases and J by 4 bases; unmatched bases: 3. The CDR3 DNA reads TGTGCCAGCAGTTCACAGGGGGGCTATGGCTACACCTTC. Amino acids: CASSSQGGYGYTF.

The CDR3 DNA is TGTGCCAGCAGCTTGGGGACAGGGGCCGGATACGAGCAGTACTTC. This sequence encodes CASSLGTGAGYEQYF. The chain joins TRBV7-3 to TRBJ2-7; TRBD1 aligns across 10 bases. Germline V gene lookup returns CDR1 SGHTA and CDR2 FQGTGA. This CDR3 has 15 amino acids. The V gene end was trimmed by 3 bases and the J gene end by 4 bases; junction bases not matched to a gene: 6. Together with reference TRBV7-3 and TRBJ2-7, the CDR3 gives the full variable domain: GAGVSQTPSNKVTEKGKYVELRCDPISGHTALYWYRQSLGQGPEFLIYFQGTGAADDSGLPNDRFFAVRPEGSVSTLKIQRTERGDSAVYLCASSLGTGAGYEQYFGPGTRLTVT.

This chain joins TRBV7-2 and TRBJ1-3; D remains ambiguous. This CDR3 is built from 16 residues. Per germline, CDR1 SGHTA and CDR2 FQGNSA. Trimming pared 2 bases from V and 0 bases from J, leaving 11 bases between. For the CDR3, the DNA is TGTGCCAGCAGCTTAATGGCGGAGTTCTCTGGAAACACCATATATTTT. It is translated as CASSLMAEFSGNTIYF.

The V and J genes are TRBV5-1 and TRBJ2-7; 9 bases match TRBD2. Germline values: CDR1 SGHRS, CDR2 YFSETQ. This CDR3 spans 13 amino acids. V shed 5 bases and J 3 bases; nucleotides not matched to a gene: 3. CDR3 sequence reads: CASRGAGGYEQYF. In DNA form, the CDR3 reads TGCGCCAGCAGAGGAGCGGGAGGCTACGAGCAGTACTTC.

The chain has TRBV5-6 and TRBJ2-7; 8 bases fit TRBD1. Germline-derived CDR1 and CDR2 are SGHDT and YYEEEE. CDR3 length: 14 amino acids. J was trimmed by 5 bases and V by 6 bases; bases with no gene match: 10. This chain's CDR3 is CASTRTGWMNEQYF. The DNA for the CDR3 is TGTGCCAGCACCAGGACAGGGTGGATGAACGAGCAGTACTTC.

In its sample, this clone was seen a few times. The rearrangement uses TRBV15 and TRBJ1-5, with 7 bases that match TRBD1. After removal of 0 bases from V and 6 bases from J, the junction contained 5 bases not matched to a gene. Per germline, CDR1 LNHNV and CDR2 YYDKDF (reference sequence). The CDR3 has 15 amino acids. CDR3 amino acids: CATSRDQGGGQPQHF. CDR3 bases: TGTGCCACCAGCAGAGATCAGGGGGGAGGTCAGCCCCAGCATTTT.

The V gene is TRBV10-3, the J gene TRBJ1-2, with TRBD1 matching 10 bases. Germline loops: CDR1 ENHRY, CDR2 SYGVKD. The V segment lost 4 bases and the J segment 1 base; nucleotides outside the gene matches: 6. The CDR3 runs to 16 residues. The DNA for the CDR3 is TGTGCCATCAGTGGACACGGGACAGGGGATAACTATGGCTACACCTTC. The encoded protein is CAISGHGTGDNYGYTF.

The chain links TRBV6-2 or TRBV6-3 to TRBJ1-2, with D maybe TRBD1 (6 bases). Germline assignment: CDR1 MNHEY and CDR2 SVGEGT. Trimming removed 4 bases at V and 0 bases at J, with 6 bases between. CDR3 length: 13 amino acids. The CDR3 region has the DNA TGTGCCAGCAGTTGGACAGCTAACTATGGCTACACCTTC. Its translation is CASSWTANYGYTF.

This chain's CDR3 is CASSQEGLAGGNEQFF. In DNA form, the CDR3 reads TGTGCCAGCAGCCAAGAGGGACTAGCGGGAGGTAATGAGCAGTTCTTC. The chain recombines TRBV4-2 with TRBJ2-1; TRBD2 matches 15 bases. This CDR3 comprises 16 residues. CDR1 is LGHNA and CDR2 is YNFKEQ in the germline V gene. The junction had 1 base not matched to a gene; V was cut back by 0 bases and J by 7 bases.

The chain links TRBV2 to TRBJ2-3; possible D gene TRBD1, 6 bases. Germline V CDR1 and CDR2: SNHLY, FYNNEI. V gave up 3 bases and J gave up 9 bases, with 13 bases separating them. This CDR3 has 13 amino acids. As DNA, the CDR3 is TGTGCCAGCAGTGACGCGGGCCAGGGGACGCAGTATTTT. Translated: CASSDAGQGTQYF.

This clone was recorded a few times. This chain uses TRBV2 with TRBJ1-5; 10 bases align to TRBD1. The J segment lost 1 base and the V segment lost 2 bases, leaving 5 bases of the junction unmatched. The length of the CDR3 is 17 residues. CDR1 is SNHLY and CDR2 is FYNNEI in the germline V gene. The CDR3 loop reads CASSEWRDRGSNQPQHF. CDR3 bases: TGTGCCAGCAGTGAATGGAGGGACAGGGGAAGCAATCAGCCCCAGCATTTT.

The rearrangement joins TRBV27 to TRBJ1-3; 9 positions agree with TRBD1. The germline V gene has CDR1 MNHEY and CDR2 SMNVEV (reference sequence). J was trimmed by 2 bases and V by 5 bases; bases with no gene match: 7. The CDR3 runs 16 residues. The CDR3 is CASSAQGAMAGNTIYF. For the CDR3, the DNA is TGTGCCAGCAGTGCACAGGGGGCTATGGCTGGAAACACCATATATTTT.

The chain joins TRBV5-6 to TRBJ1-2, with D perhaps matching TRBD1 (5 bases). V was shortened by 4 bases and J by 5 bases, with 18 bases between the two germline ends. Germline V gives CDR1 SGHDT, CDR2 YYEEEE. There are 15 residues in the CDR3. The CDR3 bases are TGTGCCAGCAGCCTTTGGGACCGAGCGGGGTATGGCTACACCTTC. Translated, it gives CASSLWDRAGYGYTF.

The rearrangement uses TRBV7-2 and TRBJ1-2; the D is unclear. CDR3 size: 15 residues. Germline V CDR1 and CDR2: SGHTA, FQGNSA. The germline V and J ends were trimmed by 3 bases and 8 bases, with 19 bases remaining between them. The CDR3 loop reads CASSFSWDPSGGYTF. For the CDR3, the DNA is TGTGCCAGCAGCTTCAGCTGGGATCCCTCGGGAGGCTACACCTTC.

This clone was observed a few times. The CDR3 is CASAGSYEQYF. The CDR3 bases are TGTGCCAGCGCGGGTTCCTACGAGCAGTACTTC. The chain employs TRBV28 and TRBJ2-7, with a tentative D call TRBD2 (5 bases). The CDR3 runs 11 residues. The V gene lost 8 bases and the J gene lost 1 base, with 6 bases spanning the gap. CDR1 is MDHEN, CDR2 SYDVKM, per germline.

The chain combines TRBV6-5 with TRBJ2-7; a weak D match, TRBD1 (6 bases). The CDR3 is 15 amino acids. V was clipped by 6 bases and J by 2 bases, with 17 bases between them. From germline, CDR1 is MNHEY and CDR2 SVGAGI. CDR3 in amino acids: CASRRGAGDPYEQYF. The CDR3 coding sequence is TGTGCCAGCAGAAGGGGTGCAGGGGACCCCTACGAGCAGTACTTC.